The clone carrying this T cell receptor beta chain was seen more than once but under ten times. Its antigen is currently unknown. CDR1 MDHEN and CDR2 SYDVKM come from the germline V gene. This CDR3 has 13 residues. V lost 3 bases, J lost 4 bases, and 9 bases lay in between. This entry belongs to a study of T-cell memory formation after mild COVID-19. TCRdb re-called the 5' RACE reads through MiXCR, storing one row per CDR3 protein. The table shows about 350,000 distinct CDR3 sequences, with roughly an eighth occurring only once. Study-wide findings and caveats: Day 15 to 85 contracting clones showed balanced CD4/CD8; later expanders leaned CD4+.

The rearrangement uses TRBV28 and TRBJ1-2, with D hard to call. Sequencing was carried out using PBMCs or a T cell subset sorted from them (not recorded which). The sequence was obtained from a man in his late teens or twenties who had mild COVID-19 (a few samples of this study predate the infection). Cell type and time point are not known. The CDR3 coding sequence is TGTGCCAGCAGTTTGAGGAGTCTCTATGGCTACACCTTC. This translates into CASSLRSLYGYTF.